Listed here are 20 T cell receptor beta chains from one sample, sequenced in a study of OX40 agonist ivuxolimab in advanced cancers. Only in-frame clones appear in the TCRdb table, and some are missing; sequencing was by immunoSEQ multiplex PCR. The sample yields around 18,000 clones, about nine tenths seen once. The sample in question was CD4+ or CD8+ T cells sorted from blood, obtained in a trial of the OX40 agonist ivuxolimab. Receptors originate from an adult with an advanced solid tumor such as melanoma, head and neck, liver or kidney cancer.

The chain is built from TRBV27 and TRBJ1-5, with 9 positions matching TRBD1. Germline V gene data show CDR1 as MNHEY and CDR2 as SMNVEV (reference sequence). Germline trimming cut 6 bases from V and 4 bases from J; bases unmatched to any gene: 7. The CDR3 loop spans 15 amino acids. CDR3 coding DNA: TGTGCCAGCAGGGGACAGGGAGTGGGGAATCAGCCCCAGCATTTT. It codes for CASRGQGVGNQPQHF.

V and J are TRBV19 and TRBJ1-4, with TRBD1 identical over 8 bases. Germline values: CDR1 LNHDA, CDR2 SQIVND (reference sequence). V was clipped by 4 bases and J by 0 bases; unmatched bases: 4. This CDR3 region has 16 residues. The CDR3 reads CASSTTGATTNEKLFF. The CDR3 DNA follows: TGTGCCAGTAGTACGACAGGGGCGACAACTAATGAAAAACTGTTTTTT.

V usage is TRBV6-5 and J usage is TRBJ2-7; D remains ambiguous. Trimming removed 6 bases at V and 0 bases at J, with 12 bases between. Germline CDR1 MNHEY, CDR2 SVGAGI. The CDR3 spans 14 residues. CDR3 sequence: CASSPAKSSYEQYF. The CDR3 DNA sequence: TGTGCCAGCAGCCCCGCTAAGAGCTCCTACGAGCAGTACTTC.

The chain uses TRBV4-2 and TRBJ1-1, with D possibly TRBD1 on 5 matching bases. Looked up from germline, CDR1 is LGHNA and CDR2 is YNFKEQ. Trimming cost V 1 base and J 5 bases, with 8 bases left between them. The CDR3 is 13 residues long. Written as DNA, the CDR3 is TGTGCCAGCAGCCAAGTTGGGGGAACTGAAGCTTTCTTT. Translation: CASSQVGGTEAFF.

The CDR3 coding sequence is TGTGCCAGCAGCGTAGCCCCAGGGACCTACGAGCAGTACTTC. This encodes CASSVAPGTYEQYF. V usage is TRBV9 and J usage is TRBJ2-7, with D tentatively TRBD1 (5 bases). The CDR3 extends over 14 amino acids. Germline-derived CDR1 and CDR2 are SGDLS and YYNGEE. Trimming took off 0 bases at V and 2 bases at J, with 9 bases between the two ends.

This chain links TRBV28 with TRBJ2-7; D call uncertain. The CDR3 runs to 18 residues. The germline CDR1 and CDR2 sequences are MDHEN and SYDVKM. The germline V and J ends were trimmed by 4 bases and 1 base, with 23 bases remaining between them. CDR3 region: CASSSASVPLRWSYEQYF. The CDR3 nucleotides read TGTGCCAGCAGTTCGGCGTCAGTACCCCTCCGTTGGTCCTACGAGCAGTACTTC.

The chain recombines TRBV7-3 with TRBJ2-1; TRBD2 agrees at 10 bases. Trimming at V came to 4 bases and at J to 5 bases, leaving 5 bases not matched to a gene. Germline assignment: CDR1 SGHTA and CDR2 FQGTGA. This CDR3 has 15 amino acids. The CDR3 DNA is TGTGCCAGCAGCTCTCTAGCGGGGGTTAACAATGAGCAGTTCTTC. Translating it yields CASSSLAGVNNEQFF.

This rearrangement joins TRBV11-3 to TRBJ2-7, with D possibly TRBD2 on 6 matching bases. CDR1 is SGHNT and CDR2 is YENEEA in the germline V gene. This CDR3 comprises 15 residues. Trimming pared 2 bases from V and 3 bases from J, leaving 14 bases between. CDR3 amino acids: CASSLSGGEDYEQYF. The CDR3 DNA reads as TGTGCCAGCAGCTTAAGTGGAGGGGAGGACTACGAGCAGTACTTC.

The rearrangement links TRBV28 to TRBJ1-1, with TRBD1 matching over 7 bases. With V trimmed by 0 bases and J by 3 bases, 4 bases remained unmatched. The germline V gene encodes CDR1 MDHEN and CDR2 SYDVKM. CDR3 length: 15 residues. CDR3 protein: CASSLWGTEDTEAFF. The DNA for the CDR3 is TGTGCCAGCAGTTTATGGGGGACAGAGGACACTGAAGCTTTCTTT.

V and J are TRBV5-1 and TRBJ2-7; no clear D. Trimming took off 6 bases at V and 2 bases at J, with 9 bases between the two ends. This CDR3 comprises 12 residues. Germline assignment: CDR1 SGHRS and CDR2 YFSETQ. CDR3 amino acids: CASTSDPYEQYF. The CDR3, as DNA: TGCGCCAGCACAAGTGATCCCTACGAGCAGTACTTC.

V and J are TRBV30 and TRBJ2-3; D unresolved. The CDR3 consists of 15 residues. From germline, CDR1 is GTSNPN and CDR2 SVGIG (reference sequence). V lost 1 base, J lost 2 bases, and 13 bases lay in between. CDR3 loop: CAWSGEALTTDTQYF. CDR3 coding DNA: TGTGCCTGGAGTGGAGAAGCGTTGACCACAGATACGCAGTATTTT.

The chain recombines TRBV27 with TRBJ2-5; D gene uncertain. The germline CDR1 and CDR2 sequences are MNHEY and SMNVEV (reference sequence). The CDR3 is made up of 13 amino acids. Trimming stripped 6 bases from V and 11 bases from J, with 19 bases between. In DNA, the CDR3 is TGTGCCAGCAGGAGTTTAGGGTTCTATGAGCAGTACTTC. The encoded protein is CASRSLGFYEQYF.

This clone was seen a few times. V and J are TRBV5-1 and TRBJ2-1; 8 bases are a match to TRBD1. Germline V lookup: CDR1 SGHRS, CDR2 YFSETQ. With 0 bases clipped from V and 2 bases from J, the junction kept 4 bases outside the gene matches. CDR3 size: 16 residues. The CDR3 DNA reads TGCGCCAGCAGCTTGGGGCAGGGGGCCCCCTACAATGAGCAGTTCTTC. It specifies CASSLGQGAPYNEQFF.

The chain links TRBV4-2 to TRBJ2-1; TRBD2 matches 12 bases. The V segment lost 1 base and the J segment 0 bases; nucleotides outside the gene matches: 4. In germline, CDR1 is LGHNA, CDR2 YNFKEQ. The CDR3 extends over 18 amino acids. Here the CDR3 DNA reads TGTGCCAGCAGCCAAGCGCTAGCGGGAGGGGACTCCTACAATGAGCAGTTCTTC. This codes for CASSQALAGGDSYNEQFF.

The rearrangement joins TRBV11-1 to TRBJ2-1, with 11 bases fitting TRBD2. The germline V gene encodes CDR1 SGHAT and CDR2 FQDESV (reference sequence). There are 14 residues in the CDR3. After removal of 9 bases from V and 4 bases from J, the junction contained 5 bases not matched to a gene. CDR3 sequence reads: CASHGLAGYNEQFF. The CDR3 DNA is TGTGCCAGTCACGGACTAGCGGGTTACAATGAGCAGTTCTTC.

This chain uses TRBV28 with TRBJ1-1; D remains ambiguous. Trimming removed 5 bases at V and 3 bases at J, with 1 base between. The CDR3 length is 10 residues. Germline V gene lookup returns CDR1 MDHEN and CDR2 SYDVKM. CDR3 bases: TGTGCCAGCAGTGACACTGAAGCTTTCTTT. Amino acid sequence: CASSDTEAFF.

This clone was detected only once. V usage is TRBV6-5 and J usage is TRBJ2-2; D may correspond to TRBD1 or TRBD2 (5 bases each). V was trimmed by 5 bases and J by 0 bases, leaving 10 bases between them. Germline V gene data show CDR1 as MNHEY and CDR2 as SVGAGI. The CDR3 sequence is 15 residues long. In DNA, the CDR3 is TGTGCCAGCAGTCTGGGACGTGCGAACACCGGGGAGCTGTTTTTT. Translating gives CASSLGRANTGELFF.

The rearrangement links TRBV6-6 to TRBJ1-2, with unresolved D. The CDR3 length is 14 residues. Trimming shortened V by 7 bases and J by 7 bases, and 19 bases separated the two germline ends. Germline V gene data show CDR1 as MNHNY and CDR2 as SVGAGI (reference sequence). The CDR3 sequence is CASNAGQAYSGYTF. CDR3 DNA: TGTGCCAGCAACGCCGGTCAGGCCTATAGTGGCTACACCTTC.

The J gene is TRBJ1-5, the V gene TRBV19; 10 positions match TRBD1. Germline values: CDR1 LNHDA, CDR2 SQIVND (reference sequence). With V trimmed by 5 bases and J by 0 bases, 4 bases remained unmatched. This CDR3 has 16 residues. CDR3 nucleotides: TGTGCCAGTAGTGAGACAGGGGGCTTTAGCAATCAGCCCCAGCATTTT. Translating it yields CASSETGGFSNQPQHF. The variable domain in full, completed from reference TRBV19 and TRBJ1-5, reads DGGITQSPKYLFRKEGQNVTLSCEQNLNHDAMYWYRQDPGQGLRLIYYSQIVNDFQKGDIAEGYSVSREKKESFPLTVTSAQKNPTAFYLCASSETGGFSNQPQHFGDGTRLSIL.

The chain combines TRBV7-9 with TRBJ2-2; D is unresolved. V lost 5 bases, J lost 4 bases, and 8 bases lay in between. The germline CDR1 and CDR2 sequences are SEHNR and FQNEAQ (reference sequence). CDR3 length equals 13 residues. The CDR3 sequence is CASSTLGTGELFF. The DNA of the CDR3 is TGTGCCAGCAGCACCCTAGGCACCGGGGAGCTGTTTTTT.